This T cell receptor (beta chain) was identified during a study of response to subunit inactivated influenza vaccine. TCRdb fed the RT-PCR reads into MiXCR, producing one record per CDR3 protein. Found here are 800,000 to 1,000,000 distinct CDR3 sequences, around 20% of them singletons; the top ten hold about 9.4%. In regard to this clonotype: Its target is not known.

Regarding the study as a whole: There was a suggestion from the authors that each seasonal influenza vaccination recruits few new T cells.

The source was PBMCs from blood, collected roughly 5 days after vaccination. The TCR sequence derives from a man aged 50-60 years who received an inactivated influenza vaccine.

The CDR3 loop is CSAGGTYEQYF. The CDR3, as DNA: TGCAGTGCTGGGGGAACCTACGAGCAGTACTTC. The chain links TRBV20-1 to TRBJ2-7, with D possibly being TRBD1 or TRBD2 (5 bases each). The CDR3 covers 11 residues. Trimming cost V 5 bases and J 2 bases, with 7 bases left between them. Germline V gives CDR1 DFQATT, CDR2 SNEGSKA (reference sequence).